This TCR beta chain was found in a study of blood T cell repertoires in COVID-19. Germline CDR1 is MNHEY and CDR2 is SMNVEV (reference sequence). This CDR3 contains 16 residues. Trimming took 6 bases from V and 3 from J; bases not matched to a gene: 12. The table came from immunoSEQ multiplex PCR; TCRdb's copy has only in-frame clones and leaves some out. Found here are approximately 200,000 clones, approximately 84% of them singletons; the top ten hold approximately 7.2%. Material for sequencing was peripheral blood. The sequence was obtained from a human donor with acute or convalescent COVID-19. The donor label of this sample is uncertain. The chain recombines TRBV27 with TRBJ2-7, with TRBD1 matching over 9 bases. The CDR3 nucleotides read TGTGCCAGCAGGGCCCCGGGACAGGGAAGTAGCTACGAGCAGTACTTC. It yields the protein CASRAPGQGSSYEQYF.